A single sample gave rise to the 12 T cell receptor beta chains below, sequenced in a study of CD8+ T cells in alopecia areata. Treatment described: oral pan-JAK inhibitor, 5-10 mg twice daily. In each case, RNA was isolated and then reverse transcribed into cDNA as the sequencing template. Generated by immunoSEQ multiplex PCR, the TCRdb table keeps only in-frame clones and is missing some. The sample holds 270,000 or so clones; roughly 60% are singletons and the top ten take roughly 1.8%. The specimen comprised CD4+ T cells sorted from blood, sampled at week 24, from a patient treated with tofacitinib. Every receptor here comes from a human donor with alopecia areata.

The CDR3 DNA reads as TGTGCCAGCAGCCAAGGGCGCACCACCGGCGGCTACACCTTC. It specifies CASSQGRTTGGYTF. This chain joins TRBV4-2 and TRBJ1-2; D gene unclear. Germline loops: CDR1 LGHNA, CDR2 YNFKEQ. The V end lost 1 base, the J end lost 8 bases, and 14 bases lay between the germline ends. This CDR3 comprises 14 residues.

CDR3 amino acids: CASSQVRQGRDTEAFF. CDR3 in DNA: TGTGCCAGCAGCCAAGTGAGACAGGGGCGAGACACTGAAGCTTTCTTT. The V call is TRBV4-2, the J call TRBJ1-1; 8 nucleotides align to TRBD1. Germline V lookup: CDR1 LGHNA, CDR2 YNFKEQ. J was trimmed by 3 bases and V by 1 base; bases with no gene match: 7. The CDR3 is made up of 16 amino acids.

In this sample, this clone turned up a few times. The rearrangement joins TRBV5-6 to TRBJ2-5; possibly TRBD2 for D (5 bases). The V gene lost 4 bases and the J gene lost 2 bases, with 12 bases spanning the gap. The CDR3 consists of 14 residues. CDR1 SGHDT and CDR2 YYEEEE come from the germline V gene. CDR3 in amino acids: CASSPRTEQETQYF. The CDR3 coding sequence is TGTGCCAGCAGCCCCAGGACTGAACAAGAGACCCAGTACTTC.

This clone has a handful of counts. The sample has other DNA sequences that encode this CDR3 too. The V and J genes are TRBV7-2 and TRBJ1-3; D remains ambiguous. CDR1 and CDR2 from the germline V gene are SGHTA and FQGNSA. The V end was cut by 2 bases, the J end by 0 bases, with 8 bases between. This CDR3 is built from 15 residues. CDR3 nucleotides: TGTGCCAGCAGCTTATCAGCCTACTCTGGAAACACCATATATTTT. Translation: CASSLSAYSGNTIYF.

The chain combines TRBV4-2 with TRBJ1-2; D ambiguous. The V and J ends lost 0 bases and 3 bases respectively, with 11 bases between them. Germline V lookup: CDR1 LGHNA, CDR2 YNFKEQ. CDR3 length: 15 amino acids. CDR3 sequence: CASSQDPEGYYGYTF. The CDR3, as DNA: TGTGCCAGCAGCCAAGATCCAGAGGGATACTATGGCTACACCTTC.

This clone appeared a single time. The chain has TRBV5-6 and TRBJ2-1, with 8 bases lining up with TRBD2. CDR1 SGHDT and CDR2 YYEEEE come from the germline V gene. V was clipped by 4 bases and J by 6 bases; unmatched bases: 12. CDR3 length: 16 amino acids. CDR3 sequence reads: CASSLVGTSRPNEQFF. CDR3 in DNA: TGTGCCAGCAGCCTGGTAGGGACTAGTAGGCCCAATGAGCAGTTCTTC.

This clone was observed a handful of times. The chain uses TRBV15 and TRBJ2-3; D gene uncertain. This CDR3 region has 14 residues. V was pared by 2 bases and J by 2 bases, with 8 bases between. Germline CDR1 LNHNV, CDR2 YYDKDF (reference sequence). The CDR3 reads CATSRSGPTDTQYF. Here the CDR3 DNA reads TGTGCCACCAGCAGATCCGGGCCCACAGATACGCAGTATTTT.

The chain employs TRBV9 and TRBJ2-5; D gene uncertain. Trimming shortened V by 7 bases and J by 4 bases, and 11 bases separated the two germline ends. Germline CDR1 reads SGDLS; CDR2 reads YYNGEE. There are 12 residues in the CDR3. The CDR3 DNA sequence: TGTGCCAGCCGTGGGATAACAGAGACCCAGTACTTC. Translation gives CASRGITETQYF. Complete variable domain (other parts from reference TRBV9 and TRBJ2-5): DSGVTQTPKHLITATGQRVTLRCSPRSGDLSVYWYQQSLDQGLQFLIQYYNGEERAKGNILERFSAQQFPDLHSELNLSSLELGDSALYFCASRGITETQYFGPGTRLLVL.

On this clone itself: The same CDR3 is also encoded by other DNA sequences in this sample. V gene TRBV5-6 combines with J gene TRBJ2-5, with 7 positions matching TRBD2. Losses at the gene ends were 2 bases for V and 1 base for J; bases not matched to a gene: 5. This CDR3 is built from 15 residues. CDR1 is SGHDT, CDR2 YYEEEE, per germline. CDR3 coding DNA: TGTGCCAGCAGCTTAAGAGCGGGGACCCAAGAGACCCAGTACTTC. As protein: CASSLRAGTQETQYF.

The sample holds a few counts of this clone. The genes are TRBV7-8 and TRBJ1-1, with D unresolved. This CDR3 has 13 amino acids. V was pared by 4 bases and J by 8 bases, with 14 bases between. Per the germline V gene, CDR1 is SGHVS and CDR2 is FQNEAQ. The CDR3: CASSYQVGMEAFF. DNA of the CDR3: TGTGCCAGCAGCTATCAGGTGGGGATGGAAGCTTTCTTT.

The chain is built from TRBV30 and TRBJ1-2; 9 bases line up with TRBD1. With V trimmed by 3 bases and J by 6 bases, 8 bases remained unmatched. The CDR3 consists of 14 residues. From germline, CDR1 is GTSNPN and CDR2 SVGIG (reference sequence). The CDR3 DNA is TGTGCCTGGAGCGCCGGGACAGGGAACAATGGCTACACCTTC. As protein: CAWSAGTGNNGYTF.

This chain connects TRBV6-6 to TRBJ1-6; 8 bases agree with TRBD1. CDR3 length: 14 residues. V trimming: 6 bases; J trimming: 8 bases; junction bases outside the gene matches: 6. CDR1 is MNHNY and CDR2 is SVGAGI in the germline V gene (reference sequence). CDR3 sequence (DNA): TGTGCCAGCAGCCACAGGGGGTCTGATTCACCCCTCCACTTT. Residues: CASSHRGSDSPLHF.